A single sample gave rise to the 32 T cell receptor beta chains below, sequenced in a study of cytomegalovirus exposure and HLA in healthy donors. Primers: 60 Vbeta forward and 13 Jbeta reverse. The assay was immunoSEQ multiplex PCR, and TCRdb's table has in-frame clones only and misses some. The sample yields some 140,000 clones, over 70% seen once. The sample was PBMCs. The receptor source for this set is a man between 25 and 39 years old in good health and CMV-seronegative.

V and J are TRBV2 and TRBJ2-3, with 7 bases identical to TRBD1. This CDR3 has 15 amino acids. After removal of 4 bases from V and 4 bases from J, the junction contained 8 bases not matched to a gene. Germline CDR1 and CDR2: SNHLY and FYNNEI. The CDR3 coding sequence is TGTGCCAGCAGTGGCTCGACAGGGTCGGCAGATACGCAGTATTTT. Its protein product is CASSGSTGSADTQYF.

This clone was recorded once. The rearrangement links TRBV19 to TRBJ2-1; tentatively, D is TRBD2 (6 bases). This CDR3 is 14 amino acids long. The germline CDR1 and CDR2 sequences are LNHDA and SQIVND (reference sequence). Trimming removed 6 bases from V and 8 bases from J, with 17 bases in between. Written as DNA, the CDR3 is TGTGCCAGTAGGTTGGGGGGAGGAGGCCATGAGCAGTTCTTC. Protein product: CASRLGGGGHEQFF.

The CDR3 DNA sequence: TGTGCCAGCAGTTACTCGTTTCCTCACAGATCCTACGAGCAGTACTTC. Amino acid sequence: CASSYSFPHRSYEQYF. The gene calls are TRBV6-5 and TRBJ2-7; D remains unclear. Germline loops: CDR1 MNHEY, CDR2 SVGAGI. The CDR3 is 16 amino acids. V was trimmed by 0 bases and J by 1 base, leaving 13 bases between them.

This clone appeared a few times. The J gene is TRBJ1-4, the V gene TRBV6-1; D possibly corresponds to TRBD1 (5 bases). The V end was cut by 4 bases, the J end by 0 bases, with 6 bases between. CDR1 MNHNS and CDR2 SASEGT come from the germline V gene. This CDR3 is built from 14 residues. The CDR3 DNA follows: TGTGCCAGCAGTGGACAGACAACTAATGAAAAACTGTTTTTT. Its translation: CASSGQTTNEKLFF.

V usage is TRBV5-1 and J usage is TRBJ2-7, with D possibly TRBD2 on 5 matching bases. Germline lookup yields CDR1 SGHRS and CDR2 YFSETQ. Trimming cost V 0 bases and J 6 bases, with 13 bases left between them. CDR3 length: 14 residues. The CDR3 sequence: CASSLEWESREQYF. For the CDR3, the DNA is TGCGCCAGCAGCTTGGAGTGGGAGTCGCGCGAGCAGTACTTC.

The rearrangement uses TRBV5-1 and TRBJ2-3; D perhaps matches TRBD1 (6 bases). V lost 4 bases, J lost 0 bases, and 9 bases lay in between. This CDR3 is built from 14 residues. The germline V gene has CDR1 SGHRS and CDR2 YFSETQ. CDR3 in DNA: TGCGCCAGCAGCCCGGACAGAAGCACAGATACGCAGTATTTT. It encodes CASSPDRSTDTQYF.

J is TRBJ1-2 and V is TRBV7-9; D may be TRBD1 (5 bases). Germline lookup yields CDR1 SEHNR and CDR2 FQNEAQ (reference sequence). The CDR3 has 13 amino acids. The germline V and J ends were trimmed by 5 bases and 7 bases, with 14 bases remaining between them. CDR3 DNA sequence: TGTGCCAGCAGCCAGGACACCCAGTTTGGCTACACCTTC. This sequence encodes CASSQDTQFGYTF.

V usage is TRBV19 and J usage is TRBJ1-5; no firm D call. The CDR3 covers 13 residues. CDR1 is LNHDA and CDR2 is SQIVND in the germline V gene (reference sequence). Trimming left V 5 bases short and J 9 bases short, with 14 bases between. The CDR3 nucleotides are TGTGCCAGTAGTTGGGAGGGCGCGAGGCCCCAGCATTTT. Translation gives CASSWEGARPQHF. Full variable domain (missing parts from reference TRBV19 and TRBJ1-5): DGGITQSPKYLFRKEGQNVTLSCEQNLNHDAMYWYRQDPGQGLRLIYYSQIVNDFQKGDIAEGYSVSREKKESFPLTVTSAQKNPTAFYLCASSWEGARPQHFGDGTRLSIL.

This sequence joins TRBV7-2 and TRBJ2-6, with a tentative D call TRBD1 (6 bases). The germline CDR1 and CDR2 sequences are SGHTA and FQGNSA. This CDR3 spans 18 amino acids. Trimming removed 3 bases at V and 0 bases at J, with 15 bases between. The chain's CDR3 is CASSFPGHVSSGANVLTF. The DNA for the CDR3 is TGTGCCAGCAGCTTCCCGGGACACGTGAGCTCTGGGGCCAACGTCCTGACTTTC.

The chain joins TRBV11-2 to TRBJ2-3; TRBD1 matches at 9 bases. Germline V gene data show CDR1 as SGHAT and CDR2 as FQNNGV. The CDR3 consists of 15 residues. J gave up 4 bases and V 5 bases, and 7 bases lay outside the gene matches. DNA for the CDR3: TGTGCCAGCAGCCCGGGGACAGGGAAAGCAGATACGCAGTATTTT. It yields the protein CASSPGTGKADTQYF. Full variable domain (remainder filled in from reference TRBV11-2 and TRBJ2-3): EAGVAQSPRYKIIEKRQSVAFWCNPISGHATLYWYQQILGQGPKLLIQFQNNGVVDDSQLPKDRFSAERLKGVDSTLKIQPAKLEDSAVYLCASSPGTGKADTQYFGPGTRLTVL.

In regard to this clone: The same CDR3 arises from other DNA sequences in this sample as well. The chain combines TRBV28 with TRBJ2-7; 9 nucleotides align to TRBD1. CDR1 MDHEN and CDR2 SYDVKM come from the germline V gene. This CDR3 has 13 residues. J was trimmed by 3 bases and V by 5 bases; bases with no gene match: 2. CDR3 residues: CASSPGQGYEQYF. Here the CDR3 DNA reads TGTGCCAGCAGTCCGGGACAGGGCTACGAGCAGTACTTC. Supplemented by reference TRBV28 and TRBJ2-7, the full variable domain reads DVKVTQSSRYLVKRTGEKVFLECVQDMDHENMFWYRQDPGLGLRLIYFSYDVKMKEKGDIPEGYSVSREKKERFSLILESASTNQTSMYLCASSPGQGYEQYFGPGTRLTVT.

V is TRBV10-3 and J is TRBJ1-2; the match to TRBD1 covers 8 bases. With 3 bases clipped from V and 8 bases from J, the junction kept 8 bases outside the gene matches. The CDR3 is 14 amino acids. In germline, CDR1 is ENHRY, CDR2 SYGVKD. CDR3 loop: CAISDRQGLKGYTF. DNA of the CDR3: TGTGCCATCAGTGACCGACAGGGGCTAAAGGGCTACACCTTC.

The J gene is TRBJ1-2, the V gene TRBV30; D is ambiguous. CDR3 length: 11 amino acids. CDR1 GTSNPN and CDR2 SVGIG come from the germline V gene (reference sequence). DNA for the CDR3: TGTGGCGGGGAAAGTCGGGAGGGCTACACCTTC. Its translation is CGGESREGYTF.

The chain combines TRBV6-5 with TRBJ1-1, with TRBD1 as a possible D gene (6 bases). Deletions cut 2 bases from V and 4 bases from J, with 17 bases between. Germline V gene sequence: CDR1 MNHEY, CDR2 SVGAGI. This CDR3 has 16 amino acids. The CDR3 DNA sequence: TGTGCCAGCAGTTACCCGGGGGGCCTTCAGGGCACTGAAGCTTTCTTT. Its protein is CASSYPGGLQGTEAFF.

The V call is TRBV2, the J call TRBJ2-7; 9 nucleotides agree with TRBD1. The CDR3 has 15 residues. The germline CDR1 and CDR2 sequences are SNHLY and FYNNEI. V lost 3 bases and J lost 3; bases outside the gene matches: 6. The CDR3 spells CASSEPPDRGYEQYF. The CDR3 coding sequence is TGTGCCAGCAGTGAGCCCCCGGACAGGGGCTACGAGCAGTACTTC.

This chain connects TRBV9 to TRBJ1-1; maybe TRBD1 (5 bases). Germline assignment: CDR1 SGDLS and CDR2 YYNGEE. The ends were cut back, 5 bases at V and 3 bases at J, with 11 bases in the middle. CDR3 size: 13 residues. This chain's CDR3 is CASSRGGDTEAFF. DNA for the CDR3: TGTGCCAGCAGTAGGGGTGGGGACACTGAAGCTTTCTTT.

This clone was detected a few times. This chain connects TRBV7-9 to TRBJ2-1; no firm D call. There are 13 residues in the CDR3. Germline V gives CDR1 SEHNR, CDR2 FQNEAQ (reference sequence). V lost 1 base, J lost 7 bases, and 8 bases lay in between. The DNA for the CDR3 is TGTGCCAGCAGCTTAGGTCCCCCGAATGAGCAGTTCTTC. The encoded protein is CASSLGPPNEQFF.

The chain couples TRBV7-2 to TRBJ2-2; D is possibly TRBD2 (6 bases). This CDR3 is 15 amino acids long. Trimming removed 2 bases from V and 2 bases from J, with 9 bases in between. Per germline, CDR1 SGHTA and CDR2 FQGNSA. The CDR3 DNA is TGTGCCAGCAGCTTACGGCGGGGAAACACCGGGGAGCTGTTTTTT. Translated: CASSLRRGNTGELFF.

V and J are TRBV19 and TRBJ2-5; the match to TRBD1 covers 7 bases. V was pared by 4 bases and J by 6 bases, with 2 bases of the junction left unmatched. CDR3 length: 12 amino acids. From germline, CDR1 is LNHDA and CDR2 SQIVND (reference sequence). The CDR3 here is CASSNRGKTQYF. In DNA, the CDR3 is TGTGCCAGTAGTAACAGGGGCAAGACCCAGTACTTC.

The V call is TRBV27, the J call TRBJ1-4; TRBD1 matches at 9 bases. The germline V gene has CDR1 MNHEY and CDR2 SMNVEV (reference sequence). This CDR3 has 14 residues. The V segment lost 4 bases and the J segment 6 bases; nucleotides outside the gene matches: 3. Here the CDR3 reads CASSSGTGYEKLFF. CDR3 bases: TGTGCCAGCAGTTCCGGGACAGGGTATGAAAAACTGTTTTTT.

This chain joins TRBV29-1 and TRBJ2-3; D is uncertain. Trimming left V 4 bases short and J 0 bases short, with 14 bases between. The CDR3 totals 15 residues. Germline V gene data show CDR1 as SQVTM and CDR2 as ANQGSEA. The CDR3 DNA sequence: TGCAGCGTTGCACCCCAGCTAGAGAGCACAGATACGCAGTATTTT. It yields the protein CSVAPQLESTDTQYF.

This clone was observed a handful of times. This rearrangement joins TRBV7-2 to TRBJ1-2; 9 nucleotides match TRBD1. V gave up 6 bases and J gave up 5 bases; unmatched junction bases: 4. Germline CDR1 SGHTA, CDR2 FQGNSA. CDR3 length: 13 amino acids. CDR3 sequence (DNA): TGTGCCAGCAGTCAAGGGACAGGGTATGGCTACACCTTC. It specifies CASSQGTGYGYTF. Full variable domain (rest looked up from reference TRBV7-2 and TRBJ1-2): GAGVSQSPSNKVTEKGKDVELRCDPISGHTALYWYRQSLGQGLEFLIYFQGNSAPDKSGLPSDRFSAERTGGSVSTLTIQRTQQEDSAVYLCASSQGTGYGYTFGSGTRLTVV.

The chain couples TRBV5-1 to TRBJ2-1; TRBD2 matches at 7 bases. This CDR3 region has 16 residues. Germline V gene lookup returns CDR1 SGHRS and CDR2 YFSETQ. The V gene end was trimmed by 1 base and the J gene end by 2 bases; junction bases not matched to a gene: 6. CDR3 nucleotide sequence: TGCGCCAGCAGCTTGCAGGCGGGAGTGGCCTACAATGAGCAGTTCTTC. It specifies CASSLQAGVAYNEQFF.

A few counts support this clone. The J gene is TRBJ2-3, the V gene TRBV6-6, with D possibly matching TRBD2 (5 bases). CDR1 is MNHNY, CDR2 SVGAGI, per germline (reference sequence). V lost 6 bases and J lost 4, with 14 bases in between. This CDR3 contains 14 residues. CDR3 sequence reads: CASSYAGLADTQYF. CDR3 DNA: TGTGCCAGCAGCTATGCGGGTTTGGCAGATACGCAGTATTTT.

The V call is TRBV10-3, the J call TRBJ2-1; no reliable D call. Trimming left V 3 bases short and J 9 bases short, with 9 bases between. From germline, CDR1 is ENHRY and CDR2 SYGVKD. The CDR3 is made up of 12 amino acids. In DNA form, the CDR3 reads TGTGCCATCAGTGAACCTTCCGGTGAGCAGTTCTTC. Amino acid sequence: CAISEPSGEQFF.

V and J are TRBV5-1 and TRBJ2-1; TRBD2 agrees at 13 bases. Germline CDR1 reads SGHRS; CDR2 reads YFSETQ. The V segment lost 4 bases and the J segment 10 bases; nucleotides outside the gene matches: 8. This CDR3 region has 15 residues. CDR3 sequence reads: CASSRTSGRASEQFF. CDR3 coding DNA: TGCGCCAGCAGCAGAACTAGCGGGAGGGCCAGCGAGCAGTTCTTC.

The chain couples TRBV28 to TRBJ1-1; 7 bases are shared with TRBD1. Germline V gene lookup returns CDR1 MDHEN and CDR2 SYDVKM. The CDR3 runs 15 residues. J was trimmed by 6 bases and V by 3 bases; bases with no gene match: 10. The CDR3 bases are TGTGCCAGCAGTTTTACTAGGACAGGTCCGCCTGAAGCTTTCTTT. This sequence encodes CASSFTRTGPPEAFF.

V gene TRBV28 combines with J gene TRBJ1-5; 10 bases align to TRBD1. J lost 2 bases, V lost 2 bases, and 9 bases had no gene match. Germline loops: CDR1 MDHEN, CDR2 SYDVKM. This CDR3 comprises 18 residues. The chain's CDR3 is CASSLRDRGLGGNQPQHF. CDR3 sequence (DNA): TGTGCCAGCAGTTTAAGGGACAGGGGACTAGGGGGCAATCAGCCCCAGCATTTT.

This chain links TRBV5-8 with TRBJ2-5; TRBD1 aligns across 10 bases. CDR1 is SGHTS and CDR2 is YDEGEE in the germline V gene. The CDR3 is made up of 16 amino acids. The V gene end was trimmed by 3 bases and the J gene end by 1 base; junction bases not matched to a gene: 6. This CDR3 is CASSSGQGPSQETQYF. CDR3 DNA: TGTGCCAGCAGCTCGGGACAGGGGCCCTCCCAAGAGACCCAGTACTTC.

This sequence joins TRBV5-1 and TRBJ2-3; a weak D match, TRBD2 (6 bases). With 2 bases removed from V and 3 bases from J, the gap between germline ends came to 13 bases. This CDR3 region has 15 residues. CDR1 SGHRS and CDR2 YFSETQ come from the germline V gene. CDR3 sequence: CASSFRTGLTDTQYF. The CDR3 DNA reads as TGCGCCAGCAGCTTTCGTACGGGACTGACAGATACGCAGTATTTT. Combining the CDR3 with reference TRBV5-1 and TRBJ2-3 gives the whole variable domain KAGVTQTPRYLIKTRGQQVTLSCSPISGHRSVSWYQQTPGQGLQFLFEYFSETQRNKGNFPGRFSGRQFSNSRSEMNVSTLELGDSALYLCASSFRTGLTDTQYFGPGTRLTVL.

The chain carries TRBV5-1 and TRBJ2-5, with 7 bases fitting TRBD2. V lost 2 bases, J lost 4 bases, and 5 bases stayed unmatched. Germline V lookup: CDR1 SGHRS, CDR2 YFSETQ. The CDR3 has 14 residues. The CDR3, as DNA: TGCGCCAGCAGCTTCGGACTAGTAGGAGAGACCCAGTACTTC. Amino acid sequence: CASSFGLVGETQYF.

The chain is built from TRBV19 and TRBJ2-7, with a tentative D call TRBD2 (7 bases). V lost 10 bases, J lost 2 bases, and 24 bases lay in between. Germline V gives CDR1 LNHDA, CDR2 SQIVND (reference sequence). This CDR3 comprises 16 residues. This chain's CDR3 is CATTPRGGPLTYEQYF. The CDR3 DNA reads TGTGCCACTACACCGAGGGGGGGTCCACTCACCTACGAGCAGTACTTC.